These 32 T cell receptor beta chains were all obtained from the same sample, sequenced in a study of blood T cell repertoires in COVID-19. Measured with immunoSEQ multiplex PCR; TCRdb has only the in-frame clones, and not every one. Altogether 60,000 or so clones are present, around 87% being singletons, with the ten largest covering 6.9%. Sequencing used peripheral blood. These receptors were obtained from a man in his sixties with active or convalescent COVID-19.

In its sample, this clone was seen a few times. This chain uses TRBV7-9 with TRBJ2-3; weak D call: TRBD2 (6 bases). Deletions cut 8 bases from V and 0 bases from J, with 9 bases between. Germline V gives CDR1 SEHNR, CDR2 FQNEAQ (reference sequence). This CDR3 is 13 amino acids long. As DNA, the CDR3 is TGTGCCAGCCAAAGCGGGAGCACAGATACGCAGTATTTT. This sequence encodes CASQSGSTDTQYF. The full variable domain, completed using reference TRBV7-9 and TRBJ2-3, is DTGVSQNPRHKITKRGQNVTFRCDPISEHNRLYWYRQTLGQGPEFLTYFQNEAQLEKSRLLSDRFSAERPKGSFSTLEIQRTEQGDSAMYLCASQSGSTDTQYFGPGTRLTVL.

This chain links TRBV19 with TRBJ1-5, with D perhaps matching TRBD1 (6 bases). This CDR3 has 16 amino acids. CDR1 is LNHDA and CDR2 is SQIVND in the germline V gene (reference sequence). V was trimmed by 6 bases and J by 0 bases, leaving 15 bases between them. In DNA, the CDR3 is TGTGCCAGTAGGAATCAGGGGCTTTATAGCAATCAGCCCCAGCATTTT. Protein sequence: CASRNQGLYSNQPQHF.

This chain links TRBV7-2 with TRBJ1-5, with 7 bases aligning to TRBD1. CDR1 and CDR2 from the germline V gene are SGHTA and FQGNSA. The CDR3 covers 16 residues. With 5 bases clipped from V and 3 bases from J, the junction kept 10 bases outside the gene matches. The CDR3 is CASSLRKTGNNQPQHF. The CDR3 coding sequence is TGTGCCAGCAGCCTCCGCAAGACAGGGAACAATCAGCCCCAGCATTTT.

The chain has TRBV24-1 and TRBJ2-2; 8 bases align to TRBD1. The CDR3 is 15 amino acids. Trimming removed 7 bases from V and 5 bases from J; junction bases left unmatched: 8. CDR1 and CDR2 from the germline V gene are KGHDR and SFDVKD. In nucleotides, the CDR3 is TGTGCCACCAGAGGAAATACAGGGGGAACCGGGGAGCTGTTTTTT. As protein: CATRGNTGGTGELFF.

The chain joins TRBV5-4 to TRBJ2-1, with 7 bases matching TRBD1. Germline CDR1 SGHNT, CDR2 YYREEE (reference sequence). The CDR3 length is 13 residues. Trimming removed 4 bases from V and 6 bases from J; junction bases left unmatched: 4. The CDR3 spells CASSRRQGNEQFF. In DNA form, the CDR3 reads TGTGCCAGCAGCCGGAGACAGGGCAATGAGCAGTTCTTC.

The chain uses TRBV19 and TRBJ2-7, with D perhaps matching TRBD1 (5 bases). V was clipped by 5 bases and J by 0 bases, with 8 bases between them. Germline V gives CDR1 LNHDA, CDR2 SQIVND (reference sequence). The length of the CDR3 is 13 residues. Here the CDR3 DNA reads TGTGCCAGTAGTGCGACAGTCTCCTACGAGCAGTACTTC. It translates to CASSATVSYEQYF. The complete variable domain, with remaining parts taken from reference TRBV19 and TRBJ2-7, reads DGGITQSPKYLFRKEGQNVTLSCEQNLNHDAMYWYRQDPGQGLRLIYYSQIVNDFQKGDIAEGYSVSREKKESFPLTVTSAQKNPTAFYLCASSATVSYEQYFGPGTRLTVT.

CDR3 residues: CASSVRGRVSYEQYF. CDR3 coding DNA: TGTGCCAGCAGCGTAAGGGGGAGGGTATCCTACGAGCAGTACTTC. The V gene is TRBV7-8, the J gene TRBJ2-7, with a possible D match to TRBD2 (7 bases). V was pared by 5 bases and J by 1 base, with 15 bases between. The CDR3 spans 15 residues. Germline values: CDR1 SGHVS, CDR2 FQNEAQ. Using reference TRBV7-8 and TRBJ2-7 for the parts outside the CDR3, the full variable domain is GAGVSQSPRYKVAKRGQDVALRCDPISGHVSLFWYQQALGQGPEFLTYFQNEAQLDKSGLPSDRFFAERPEGSVSTLKIQRTQQEDSAVYLCASSVRGRVSYEQYFGPGTRLTVT.

The gene calls are TRBV19 and TRBJ1-2; D is unclear. V was clipped by 8 bases and J by 0 bases, with 13 bases between them. The CDR3 is made up of 14 amino acids. Germline CDR1 and CDR2: LNHDA and SQIVND (reference sequence). The CDR3 is CASGYSGTNYGYTF. The DNA for the CDR3 is TGTGCCAGTGGCTACTCCGGGACTAACTATGGCTACACCTTC.

The chain joins TRBV5-1 to TRBJ1-3; no definite D call. CDR1 is SGHRS, CDR2 YFSETQ, per germline. The CDR3 covers 15 residues. With 0 bases removed from V and 4 bases from J, the gap between germline ends came to 11 bases. The CDR3 sequence: CASSLGGQAGNTIYF. CDR3 in DNA: TGCGCCAGCAGCTTGGGTGGCCAGGCGGGAAACACCATATATTTT. The full variable domain, its missing parts supplied by reference TRBV5-1 and TRBJ1-3, is KAGVTQTPRYLIKTRGQQVTLSCSPISGHRSVSWYQQTPGQGLQFLFEYFSETQRNKGNFPGRFSGRQFSNSRSEMNVSTLELGDSALYLCASSLGGQAGNTIYFGEGSWLTVV.

The J gene is TRBJ2-5, the V gene TRBV4-2, with 7 nucleotides matching TRBD1. V shed 3 bases and J 2 bases; nucleotides not matched to a gene: 9. Germline CDR1 reads LGHNA; CDR2 reads YNFKEQ. The length of the CDR3 is 16 residues. DNA for the CDR3: TGTGCCAGCAGCCAGGTCGGACAGGCAACACAAGAGACCCAGTACTTC. Translating it yields CASSQVGQATQETQYF.

The chain links TRBV30 to TRBJ1-2; 10 bases line up with TRBD1. Trimming cost V 5 bases and J 4 bases; bases outside gene matches: 19. This CDR3 region has 18 residues. Germline CDR1 is GTSNPN and CDR2 is SVGIG (reference sequence). The CDR3 sequence: CAWSAPPGQGYLGYGYTF. The CDR3 nucleotides are TGTGCCTGGTCAGCTCCTCCGGGACAGGGGTATTTGGGCTATGGCTACACCTTC.

This chain uses TRBV18 with TRBJ1-2; D is undetermined. CDR3 length: 17 amino acids. The ends were cut back, 8 bases at V and 0 bases at J, with 22 bases in the middle. Germline V gene data show CDR1 as KGHSH and CDR2 as LQKENI. The CDR3 nucleotides are TGTGCCAGCCTAGGCCCGGGGAGCCCAGAAGCTAACTATGGCTACACCTTC. Its translation is CASLGPGSPEANYGYTF. Drawing the rest from reference TRBV18 and TRBJ1-2, the complete variable domain is NAGVMQNPRHLVRRRGQEARLRCSPMKGHSHVYWYRQLPEEGLKFMVYLQKENIIDESGMPKERFSAEFPKEGPSILRIQQVVRGDSAAYFCASLGPGSPEANYGYTFGSGTRLTVV.

The rearrangement uses TRBV18 and TRBJ1-1; tentatively, D is TRBD1 (5 bases). The V gene's germline CDR1 is KGHSH and CDR2 LQKENI. The CDR3 consists of 15 residues. V was shortened by 6 bases and J by 4 bases, with 18 bases between the two germline ends. CDR3 amino acids: CASSKGEGWSTEAFF. The CDR3, as DNA: TGTGCCAGCTCTAAAGGGGAGGGATGGAGCACTGAAGCTTTCTTT.

The rearrangement links TRBV6-5 to TRBJ1-2, with D possibly matching TRBD1 (6 bases). V was pared by 5 bases and J by 7 bases, with 11 bases between. The CDR3 totals 12 residues. The germline gives CDR1 MNHEY, CDR2 SVGAGI. The CDR3 sequence: CASSTTGGGYTF. The CDR3 DNA follows: TGTGCCAGCAGTACGACAGGTGGTGGCTACACCTTC.

The chain is built from TRBV19 and TRBJ2-1, with TRBD2 matching 9 bases. The V segment lost 6 bases and the J segment 4 bases; nucleotides outside the gene matches: 19. This CDR3 region has 19 residues. The germline V gene has CDR1 LNHDA and CDR2 SQIVND (reference sequence). The chain's CDR3 is CASRRPRRRASGIYNEQFF. In nucleotides, the CDR3 is TGTGCCAGTAGACGGCCCCGACGGCGGGCTAGCGGGATTTACAATGAGCAGTTCTTC.

The chain links TRBV7-9 to TRBJ2-5, with 9 positions matching TRBD1. This CDR3 spans 15 amino acids. Germline V gives CDR1 SEHNR, CDR2 FQNEAQ (reference sequence). The trim removed 3 bases at V and 4 bases at J, leaving 6 bases unmatched. The DNA for the CDR3 is TGTGCCAGCAGCTTCGGGGACAGGGTCATAGAGACCCAGTACTTC. It is translated as CASSFGDRVIETQYF.

This clone was found once. The chain links TRBV7-3 to TRBJ1-5; D unclear. V gave up 1 base and J gave up 4 bases, with 8 bases separating them. CDR1 is SGHTA, CDR2 FQGTGA, per germline. The CDR3 contains 14 residues. CDR3 sequence reads: CASSLNGGNQPQHF. The CDR3 DNA is TGTGCCAGCAGCTTAAACGGCGGTAATCAGCCCCAGCATTTT.

This chain connects TRBV28 to TRBJ1-5; 9 nucleotides agree with TRBD1. V dropped 6 bases and J dropped 4; count of bases not matched to a gene: 7. In germline, CDR1 is MDHEN, CDR2 SYDVKM. The CDR3 spans 15 residues. CDR3 coding DNA: TGTGCCAGCAGGTACAGGGGGCTTAGAAATCAGCCCCAGCATTTT. This sequence encodes CASRYRGLRNQPQHF. Full variable domain (remainder filled in from reference TRBV28 and TRBJ1-5): DVKVTQSSRYLVKRTGEKVFLECVQDMDHENMFWYRQDPGLGLRLIYFSYDVKMKEKGDIPEGYSVSREKKERFSLILESASTNQTSMYLCASRYRGLRNQPQHFGDGTRLSIL.

Only a few counts were recorded for this clone. The rearrangement links TRBV18 to TRBJ2-7; no clear D gene. Germline-derived CDR1 and CDR2 are KGHSH and LQKENI. V was trimmed by 3 bases and J by 2 bases, leaving 11 bases between them. This CDR3 comprises 14 residues. In nucleotides, the CDR3 is TGTGCCAGCTCACCCCCGGGTTTACCCTACGAGCAGTACTTC. Amino acids: CASSPPGLPYEQYF.

The chain uses TRBV15 and TRBJ2-1, with 9 bases aligning to TRBD2. From germline, CDR1 is LNHNV and CDR2 YYDKDF (reference sequence). CDR3 length: 14 amino acids. V was pared by 6 bases and J by 3 bases, with 3 bases of the junction left unmatched. The CDR3 DNA sequence: TGTGCCACCAGACTAGCGGGTCTCTACAATGAGCAGTTCTTC. It codes for CATRLAGLYNEQFF.

The rearrangement joins TRBV28 to TRBJ1-2; 8 bases agree with TRBD1. Germline trimming cut 5 bases from V and 5 bases from J; bases unmatched to any gene: 1. Per germline, CDR1 MDHEN and CDR2 SYDVKM. The CDR3 spans 12 residues. The CDR3 loop reads CASSTGGYGYTF. The CDR3 DNA reads TGTGCCAGCAGTACAGGGGGTTATGGCTACACCTTC.

The V and J genes are TRBV2 and TRBJ2-7, with D maybe TRBD2 (6 bases). Germline V gene lookup returns CDR1 SNHLY and CDR2 FYNNEI. The CDR3 has 15 amino acids. The ends were cut back, 8 bases at V and 7 bases at J, with 24 bases in the middle. DNA for the CDR3: TGTGCCAGCTATAGGCGGGACGGCCTAGTCGAGGAGCAGTACTTC. It yields the protein CASYRRDGLVEEQYF.

The J gene is TRBJ2-5, the V gene TRBV18; weak D call: TRBD1 (6 bases). The CDR3 has 15 residues. Trimming took 4 bases from V and 7 from J, leaving 19 bases between them. The germline gives CDR1 KGHSH, CDR2 LQKENI. The CDR3: CASSLTAGQGGTQYF. The CDR3 coding sequence is TGTGCCAGCTCACTTACCGCGGGCCAAGGGGGGACCCAGTACTTC.

The genes are TRBV10-2 and TRBJ2-7; 10 nucleotides align to TRBD1. Germline V gives CDR1 WSHSY, CDR2 SAAADI. The CDR3 has 14 residues. The trim removed 6 bases at V and 4 bases at J, leaving 6 bases unmatched. The CDR3 nucleotides are TGCGCCAGCAGCCAGGGACAGGGGACATACGAGCAGTACTTC. Translation gives CASSQGQGTYEQYF.

The chain uses TRBV6-1 and TRBJ1-4; D uncertain. The germline CDR1 and CDR2 sequences are MNHNS and SASEGT. The CDR3 totals 16 residues. Trimming took 4 bases from V and 4 from J, leaving 16 bases between them. The CDR3 loop reads CASSAWVGEGNEKLFF. Written as DNA, the CDR3 is TGTGCCAGCAGTGCCTGGGTGGGAGAAGGTAATGAAAAACTGTTTTTT.

In its sample, this clone was seen once. V and J are TRBV2 and TRBJ2-3; 10 bases line up with TRBD2. V gave up 6 bases and J gave up 3 bases; unmatched junction bases: 9. This CDR3 region has 16 residues. In germline, CDR1 is SNHLY, CDR2 FYNNEI. CDR3: CASSFPTSGFTDTQYF. As DNA, the CDR3 is TGTGCCAGCAGCTTCCCGACTAGCGGGTTTACAGATACGCAGTATTTT. The variable domain in full, with the rest retrieved from reference TRBV2 and TRBJ2-3, is EPEVTQTPSHQVTQMGQEVILRCVPISNHLYFYWYRQILGQKVEFLVSFYNNEISEKSEIFDDQFSVERPDGSNFTLKIRSTKLEDSAMYFCASSFPTSGFTDTQYFGPGTRLTVL.

The chain employs TRBV11-2 and TRBJ2-7; D gene ambiguous. This CDR3 is built from 12 residues. Between the trimmed V and J ends, which lost 8 bases and 0 bases, there was a span of 8 bases. Germline V gene lookup returns CDR1 SGHAT and CDR2 FQNNGV. The CDR3 protein is CASSPSSYEQYF. The CDR3 DNA sequence: TGTGCCAGCTCCCCGTCCTCCTACGAGCAGTACTTC.

The chain has TRBV18 and TRBJ1-6, with 8 bases that match TRBD1. CDR1 is KGHSH, CDR2 LQKENI, per germline. V was pared by 4 bases and J by 5 bases, with 1 base of the junction left unmatched. The CDR3 is made up of 14 amino acids. The CDR3 DNA follows: TGTGCCAGCTCACAGGGACAGGATAATTCACCCCTCCACTTT. Its protein is CASSQGQDNSPLHF.

The chain has TRBV6-5 and TRBJ1-4; TRBD1 matches 8 bases. The ends lost 3 bases at V and 3 bases at J; junction bases unmatched: 3. This CDR3 is built from 15 residues. Looked up from germline, CDR1 is MNHEY and CDR2 is SVGAGI. The CDR3 spells CASSYSGGPNEKLFF. The CDR3 nucleotides are TGTGCCAGCAGTTATTCAGGGGGCCCTAATGAAAAACTGTTTTTT.

Comments on this clone: Mismatch with germline at one junction end may stem from a read error. The V call is TRBV30, the J call TRBJ2-2, with D uncertain. The CDR3 extends over 12 amino acids. Germline V gene lookup returns CDR1 GTSNPN and CDR2 SVGIG (reference sequence). In DNA form, the CDR3 reads TGTGCCTGGAGTGAGAACAGCGGGGAGCTGTTTTTT. It yields the protein CAWSENSGELFF.

This clone was observed at least ten times. Other DNA variants within this sample encode the same CDR3. The V call is TRBV7-6, the J call TRBJ2-7, with a possible D match to TRBD1 (5 bases). Germline CDR1 reads SGHVS; CDR2 reads FNYEAQ. The CDR3 runs to 14 residues. Trimming took 1 base from V and 5 from J, leaving 12 bases between them. CDR3 in DNA: TGTGCCAGCAGCTTAGGGCAGGGTATTGACGAGCAGTACTTC. It is translated as CASSLGQGIDEQYF.

The V and J genes are TRBV19 and TRBJ2-1, with 7 bases lining up with TRBD1. Germline trimming cut 6 bases from V and 2 bases from J; bases unmatched to any gene: 7. In germline, CDR1 is LNHDA, CDR2 SQIVND (reference sequence). The CDR3 sequence is 15 residues long. CDR3 in amino acids: CASRGGTAAYNEQFF. CDR3 DNA: TGTGCCAGTAGGGGTGGGACAGCTGCCTACAATGAGCAGTTCTTC.